This TCR beta chain stems from a study of blood T cell repertoires in COVID-19 (dated by TCRdb to about 2020). Background on the whole study: Samples covering the acute and convalescent phases of COVID-19 were provided by collaborators in the United States, Italy and Spain. The sample metadata nearly always contained a de-identified subject ID, COVID-19 status, age in years and sex. The prospective study material was composed of cDNA or gDNA derived from T cells, B-cell-depleted T cells, or PBMCs. Samples came from the ongoing ImmuneRACE study (first 160 participants) plus 1,254 subjects from 6 global collaborators. Deeply sampled blood TCRbeta repertoires from subjects exposed to, actively infected with, or recovered from COVID-19 were included in the dataset. The repertoires were made available in a free public database intended to serve as a resource for research on the immune response to SARS-CoV-2. Where available, HLA class I and class II types were taken from metadata supplied by the sample provider and were not determined by assay-based typing.

Study-level results and caveats: Clinical and demographic metadata were provided uncurated, with the amount varying by source and participant.

Collaborating institutions collected whole blood in K2EDTA tubes following their own protocols. Collaborator samples were shipped for TCRbeta analysis as frozen whole blood, isolated PBMCs, or DNA extracted from either sample type. Trimming at the junction amounts to 0 bases on V and 2 bases on J, and the germline ends lie 10 bases apart. From its cysteine to its phenylalanine, the CDR3 spans 15 amino acids. The read is trimmed to its CDR3 DNA, 45 bases read in frame from base 1. CDR1 SGDLS and CDR2 YYNGEE were looked up in the germline V gene. TCRbeta CDR3 regions were amplified from genomic DNA using the immunoSEQ Assay, a bias-controlled multiplex PCR. In the source study's methods: Within the assay, amplification of reference gene primers was used to estimate how many nucleated cells each sample contained. Sequence reads were collapsed and filtered to measure the absolute abundance of every unique TCRbeta CDR3 rearrangement. For each sample, productive Simpson clonality was calculated as the square root of Simpson's diversity index over productive rearrangements. TCRdb provides this immuneACCESS table in a form limited to in-frame rearrangements. Some clones are lacking; in checked studies, under half of them reflect an unresolved V gene, and why the rest are absent is not known. For V, J and clone size, that table is used; D and trimming come from the DNA. The sample records 90,000 to 100,000 clones, about 79% of which are singletons. The ten largest clones take up 20% to 25% of the sample.

As regards this clone: This receptor's antigen is unknown. It has no much larger one-base neighbor in the sample; base qualities were not kept.

Sequenced material: peripheral blood. The receptor was isolated from a man in his sixties with acute or convalescent COVID-19. The chain couples TRBV9 to TRBJ2-3; the D gene is possibly TRBD1, with 6 bases matching. Here the CDR3 is given as CASSVAGVSTDTQYF. The sequenced DNA is TGTGCCAGCAGCGTAGCAGGGGTATCCACAGATACGCAGTATTTT.